These 28 T cell receptor beta chains came from one sample sequenced in a study of tissue T cells after allogeneic stem cell transplantation. Profiled with immunoSEQ multiplex PCR; TCRdb holds only in-frame clones, not every one. This repertoire shows 2,000 to 2,500 clones, roughly 64% found once; its top ten account for around 3%. Sequences were obtained from gut tissue. The receptors derive from a female BALB/c mouse in good health. The MHC haplotype of this mouse line is H2-d.

The sample holds one count of this clone. Mouse germline and gene names are used. The CDR3 extends 1 residue past the end of the read, so its final part is completed from the germline J gene. This rearrangement joins TRBV5 to TRBJ1-1, with D perhaps TRBD1 (5 bases). The CDR3 spans 14 residues. Germline V lookup: CDR1 LGHNA, CDR2 YNLKQL (reference sequence). The V end lost 1 base, the J end lost 0 bases, and 6 bases lay between the germline ends. The CDR3 sequence is CASSQGTPNTEVFF. The sequenced CDR3 bases are TGTGCCAGCAGCCAAGGGACACCAAACACAGAAGTCTTC.

This clone appeared a few times. The gene names given are mouse names. The read terminates 1 residue ahead of where the CDR3 ends, so the germline J gene completes it. The rearrangement uses TRBV13-2 and TRBJ2-2, with a possible D match to TRBD2 (6 bases). Germline CDR1 NNHNN, CDR2 SYGAGS (reference sequence). Trimming cost V 3 bases and J 4 bases, with 13 bases left between them. CDR3 length: 15 amino acids. The CDR3 protein is CASGASGGSTGQLYF. The sequenced part of the CDR3 DNA is TGTGCCAGCGGTGCATCGGGGGGATCCACCGGGCAGCTCTAC.

Concerning this clone itself: Gene and germline names: mouse. The read finishes 1 residue shy of the CDR3 end, and the germline J gene is used to complete it. The chain links TRBV17 to TRBJ2-1, with 8 bases identical to TRBD1. The length of the CDR3 is 13 residues. V dropped 5 bases and J dropped 7; count of bases not matched to a gene: 4. Germline values: CDR1 MNHDT, CDR2 YYDKIL. The CDR3 DNA, read in part, is TGTGCTAGCAGTTCAGGGGGCTTAGCTGAGCAGTTC. Its protein product is CASSSGGLAEQF. From start to end, the CDR3 is CASSSGGLAEQFF.

This clone was detected a few times. The germline and genes are mouse ones. The missing CDR3 end, 1 residue past where the read stops, is filled in from the germline J gene. The V call is TRBV13-2, the J call TRBJ2-7, with D possibly being TRBD1 (6 bases). The germline V gene has CDR1 NNHNN and CDR2 SYGAGS (reference sequence). V shed 4 bases and J shed 5 bases, with 7 bases lying between them. The CDR3 extends over 11 amino acids. The CDR3 bases that were read are TGTGCCAGCGGTCCAGGGGATGAACAGTAC. Residues: CASGPGDEQY. The whole CDR3 sequence reads CASGPGDEQYF.

This clone came up once. Germline and genes: mouse. The read ends 1 residue early relative to the CDR3; the germline J gene fills the gap. The gene calls are TRBV4 and TRBJ2-3, with D tentatively TRBD2 (7 bases). The germline gives CDR1 LGHDT, CDR2 YNNKQL (reference sequence). The CDR3 has 19 residues. The V end was cut by 6 bases, the J end by 0 bases, with 25 bases between. The DNA read from the CDR3 is TGTGCCAGCAGTCGTCAGGGGAAGGGCCTGGGGGCTAGTGCAGAAACGCTGTAT. This codes for CASSRQGKGLGASAETLY. The full-length CDR3 reads as CASSRQGKGLGASAETLYF.

Of note for this clone: Gene names are the mouse ones. Read sequence stops 1 residue before the CDR3 end, and the germline J gene provides the missing end. V is TRBV2 and J is TRBJ1-6, with a weak D call TRBD1 (5 bases). TRBJ1-6 is treated as an ORF (open reading frame) with a function not yet certain. This CDR3 contains 15 residues. V lost 3 bases, J lost 1 base, and 7 bases lay in between. Germline loops: CDR1 LGHNA, CDR2 YSYQKL. CDR3 DNA (partial): TGTGCCAGCAGCCAGCGGGACTCCTATAATTCGCCCCTCTAC. Translated, it gives CASSQRDSYNSPLY. From start to end, the CDR3 is CASSQRDSYNSPLYF.

Turning to this clone: The gene names here belong to mouse. The part of the CDR3 DNA that was read is TGTGCCAGCAGCGGGGCTGCAGAAACGCTGTAT. Its protein is CASSGAAETLY. The entire CDR3 reads CASSGAAETLYF. The rearrangement joins TRBV13-1 to TRBJ2-3; either TRBD1 or TRBD2 may fit D (5 bases each). The read ends 1 residue before the CDR3 terminus; that terminus is restored from the germline J gene. The V and J ends lost 5 bases and 2 bases respectively, with 6 bases between them. From germline, CDR1 is NSHNY and CDR2 SYGAGN. The CDR3 sequence is 12 residues long.

Comment on this clone: The genes and germline here are from mouse. The chain's CDR3 is CASSIEGMGAETLYF. CDR3 bases read: TGTGCCAGCAGTATCGAGGGGATGGGTGCAGAAACGCTGTAT. The rearrangement joins TRBV19 to TRBJ2-3; maybe TRBD1 (5 bases). The sequence runs out 1 residue before the end of the CDR3; the remainder is reconstructed from the germline J gene. There are 15 residues in the CDR3. Germline assignment: CDR1 FNHDT and CDR2 SITEND (reference sequence). Trimming cost V 2 bases and J 1 base, with 11 bases left between them.

Of note for this clone: Each gene name is a mouse one. The CDR3 end lies 1 residue beyond the end of the read and is filled in from the germline J gene. V gene TRBV13-3 combines with J gene TRBJ2-2; 8 bases are shared with TRBD2. Germline V gene lookup returns CDR1 NNHDY and CDR2 SYVADS. This CDR3 has 16 residues. V shed 2 bases and J 3 bases; nucleotides not matched to a gene: 6. Partial CDR3 DNA: TGTGCCAGCAGTGAGGACTTTGGGGGGGACACCGGGCAGCTCTAC. Amino acid sequence: CASSEDFGGDTGQLY. The full CDR3 protein is CASSEDFGGDTGQLYF.

Worth noting for this clone: Genes and germline come from the mouse. The chain's CDR3 is CASSLGTEVFF. Incomplete CDR3 DNA: TGTGCCAGCAGCTTAGGCACAGAAGTCTTC. This chain uses TRBV3 with TRBJ1-1; D remains ambiguous. The read ends 1 residue shy of where the CDR3 ends; the end is completed using the germline J gene. Germline V gene data show CDR1 as SNHLY and CDR2 as FYNGKV (reference sequence). Trimming removed 1 base from V and 4 bases from J, with 1 base in between. There are 11 residues in the CDR3.

This clone occurred a few times. Gene names and germline refer to mouse. The missing CDR3 end, 1 residue past where the read stops, is filled in from the germline J gene. The chain combines TRBV17 with TRBJ2-1, with 10 bases that match TRBD1. The ends lost 6 bases at V and 3 bases at J; junction bases unmatched: 2. The germline V gene has CDR1 MNHDT and CDR2 YYDKIL. The length of the CDR3 is 14 residues. CDR3 DNA (partial): TGTGCTAGCAGAGGACAGGGGGGCTATGCTGAGCAGTTC. This translates into CASRGQGGYAEQF. The entire CDR3 protein reads CASRGQGGYAEQFF.

To note about this clone: Gene names and germline match the mouse. Read sequence stops 1 residue before the CDR3 end, and the germline J gene provides the missing end. The genes are TRBV19 and TRBJ1-1; D call uncertain. V lost 3 bases to trimming and J lost 0 bases, with 6 bases between them. The length of the CDR3 is 13 residues. Per the germline V gene, CDR1 is FNHDT and CDR2 is SITEND (reference sequence). CDR3 DNA (partial): TGTGCCAGCAGTAGAAGGGCAAACACAGAAGTCTTC. This translates into CASSRRANTEVF. The CDR3 reads in full as CASSRRANTEVFF.

Of note for this clone: Each gene name is a mouse one. From the germline J gene comes the end of the CDR3, since the read stops 1 residue before it. The J gene is TRBJ2-5, the V gene TRBV5; 8 bases line up with TRBD2. This CDR3 contains 15 residues. The V gene end was trimmed by 0 bases and the J gene end by 5 bases; junction bases not matched to a gene: 4. The V gene's germline CDR1 is LGHNA and CDR2 YNLKQL (reference sequence). The part of the CDR3 DNA that was read is TGTGCCAGCAGCCAAGATACGGGACTGGTAGACACCCAGTAC. Protein product: CASSQDTGLVDTQY. The complete CDR3 sequence is CASSQDTGLVDTQYF.

This clone has only a few counts. All gene names here are mouse names. The CDR3 goes on 1 residue after the read ends, and that part is filled in from the germline J gene. The genes are TRBV1 and TRBJ1-4, with 11 bases aligning to TRBD1. The ends lost 6 bases at V and 6 bases at J; junction bases unmatched: 3. The CDR3 totals 14 residues. CDR1 is NSQYPW and CDR2 is LRSPGD in the germline V gene (reference sequence). Incomplete CDR3 DNA: TGCACCTGCAGAGGGACAGGGGGTGACGAAAGATTATTT. Translated, it gives CTCRGTGGDERLF. The whole CDR3 reads CTCRGTGGDERLFF.

A note on this clone: All gene names here are mouse names. CDR3 DNA (partial): TGTGCTAGCAGCAATACTGGGGGGGAAAACACCTTGTAC. Residues: CASSNTGGENTLY. The CDR3, in full, reads CASSNTGGENTLYF. This rearrangement joins TRBV17 to TRBJ2-4; 10 nucleotides match TRBD2. Coverage ceases 1 residue before the CDR3 finishes, and the germline J gene fills in the end. Germline CDR1 MNHDT, CDR2 YYDKIL. The V and J ends lost 6 bases and 4 bases, in that order; junction bases with no gene match: 4. This CDR3 region has 14 residues.

As for this clone: Here the gene names and germline are mouse. With the read ending 1 residue before the CDR3 end, the germline J gene is used to fill in that end. The chain joins TRBV13-2 to TRBJ2-7, with TRBD2 identical over 9 bases. This CDR3 has 15 residues. The germline CDR1 and CDR2 sequences are NNHNN and SYGAGS (reference sequence). V was clipped by 1 base and J by 0 bases; unmatched bases: 2. The CDR3 reads CASGDKDWGSYEQYF. The CDR3 DNA, read in part, is TGTGCCAGCGGTGATAAGGACTGGGGCTCCTATGAACAGTAC.

With respect to this clone: The gene names given are mouse names. The CDR3 is cut off 1 residue early in the read; its end comes from the germline J gene. The chain recombines TRBV13-2 with TRBJ1-5, with TRBD1 as a possible D gene (5 bases). Trimming left V 2 bases short and J 0 bases short, with 9 bases between. Germline values: CDR1 NNHNN, CDR2 SYGAGS (reference sequence). The CDR3 length is 15 residues. Incomplete CDR3 DNA: TGTGCCAGCGGTGAACCCGACAGTAACAACCAGGCTCCGCTT. Amino acids: CASGEPDSNNQAPL. From start to end, the CDR3 is CASGEPDSNNQAPLF.

Points on this clone: Gene names denote mouse genes. Read coverage stops 1 residue before the CDR3 terminus; the germline J gene supplies the remainder. The V gene is TRBV29, the J gene TRBJ2-1, with TRBD2 identical over 8 bases. There are 16 residues in the CDR3. V shed 0 bases, J shed 1 base, and the junction held 2 bases outside the gene matches. The V gene's germline CDR1 is MSHET and CDR2 SYDVDS. CDR3 DNA, as far as it was read: TGTGCTAGCAGTTTATCCGACTGGGGAAACTATGCTGAGCAGTTC. It is translated as CASSLSDWGNYAEQF. The CDR3, in full, reads CASSLSDWGNYAEQFF. Variable domain in full (rest from reference TRBV29 and TRBJ2-1): DMKVTQMPRYLIKRMGENVLLECGQDMSHETMYWYRQDPGLGLQLIYISYDVDSNSEGDIPKGYRVSRKKREHFSLILDSAKTNQTSVYFCASSLSDWGNYAEQFFGPGTRLTVL.

Points on this clone: The gene symbols are mouse symbols. The read ends 1 residue before the CDR3 terminus; that terminus is restored from the germline J gene. This chain connects TRBV31 to TRBJ1-4; D not resolved. The length of the CDR3 is 14 residues. V was cut by 0 bases and J by 0 bases, with 5 bases left in between. Germline loops: CDR1 GKSSPN, CDR2 SITVG. CDR3 residues: CAWSLTVSNERLFF. The sequenced part of the CDR3 DNA is TGTGCCTGGAGTCTAACAGTTTCCAACGAAAGATTATTT.

Notes on this clone: Gene names follow the mouse nomenclature. The CDR3: CAWSSGDNYAEQFF. Incomplete CDR3 DNA: TGTGCCTGGAGTTCCGGGGATAACTATGCTGAGCAGTTC. J is TRBJ2-1 and V is TRBV31; D ambiguous. The read ends 1 residue before the CDR3 terminus; that terminus is restored from the germline J gene. Germline V lookup: CDR1 GKSSPN, CDR2 SITVG. The V and J ends lost 2 bases and 0 bases respectively, with 8 bases between them. The CDR3 extends over 14 amino acids.

Regarding this clone: Each gene name is a mouse one. The sequence runs out 1 residue before the end of the CDR3; the remainder is reconstructed from the germline J gene. The rearrangement uses TRBV31 and TRBJ1-4; 7 bases align to TRBD1. The CDR3 covers 14 residues. With 5 bases clipped from V and 0 bases from J, the junction kept 3 bases outside the gene matches. Germline CDR1 reads GKSSPN; CDR2 reads SITVG. CDR3 DNA, as far as it was read: TGTGCCTGGGGGACAGTTCTTTCCAACGAAAGATTATTT. It codes for CAWGTVLSNERLF. Given in full, the CDR3 is CAWGTVLSNERLFF.

This clone was seen only a few times. All gene names here are mouse names. The read stops 1 residue short of the end of the CDR3; the missing end is completed from the germline J gene. The gene calls are TRBV13-2 and TRBJ1-5, with D unclear. Trimming shortened V by 5 bases and J by 0 bases, and 6 bases separated the two germline ends. The CDR3 covers 13 residues. Germline V gene lookup returns CDR1 NNHNN and CDR2 SYGAGS (reference sequence). The CDR3 region is CASGTYNNQAPLF. Partial CDR3 DNA: TGTGCCAGCGGGACATATAACAACCAGGCTCCGCTT.

As concerns this clone: Genes and germline are mouse. The covered CDR3 bases are TGTGCCAGCAGTGATGCGGGGGGGGCGGAAGACACCCAGTAC. It encodes CASSDAGGAEDTQY. The whole CDR3 region reads CASSDAGGAEDTQYF. The J gene is TRBJ2-5, the V gene TRBV13-1, with TRBD2 matching over 8 bases. With the read ending 1 residue before the CDR3 end, the germline J gene is used to fill in that end. CDR3 length: 15 residues. Trimming cost V 0 bases and J 4 bases; bases outside gene matches: 4. Germline CDR1 NSHNY, CDR2 SYGAGN.

The table lists this clone with a few counts. Gene names refer to mouse genes. The read terminates 1 residue ahead of where the CDR3 ends, so the germline J gene completes it. This chain links TRBV5 with TRBJ1-3; weak D call: TRBD1 (6 bases). The germline V gene encodes CDR1 LGHNA and CDR2 YNLKQL (reference sequence). This CDR3 region has 15 residues. With 4 bases removed from V and 0 bases from J, the gap between germline ends came to 10 bases. The CDR3 sequence: CASSRGQNSGNTLYF. The covered CDR3 bases are TGTGCCAGCAGCCGGGGACAAAATTCTGGAAATACGCTCTAT.

Points on this clone: Germline and genes: mouse. Coverage ceases 1 residue before the CDR3 finishes, and the germline J gene fills in the end. This rearrangement joins TRBV4 to TRBJ2-7; D not resolved. The CDR3 length is 12 residues. Trimming took off 5 bases at V and 4 bases at J, with 9 bases between the two ends. The germline V gene encodes CDR1 LGHDT and CDR2 YNNKQL (reference sequence). The sequenced CDR3 bases are TGTGCCAGCAGCCCACTTGTTTATGAACAGTAC. Translation: CASSPLVYEQY. The full-length CDR3 reads as CASSPLVYEQYF.

A word on this clone: All gene names here are mouse names. The sequence runs out 1 residue before the end of the CDR3; the remainder is reconstructed from the germline J gene. The chain links TRBV29 to TRBJ2-5, with 9 bases matching TRBD1. This CDR3 region has 14 residues. V was clipped by 5 bases and J by 3 bases; unmatched bases: 3. Germline CDR1 is MSHET and CDR2 is SYDVDS. CDR3 DNA, as far as it was read: TGTGCTAGCAGTCCCGACAGGGGGCAAGACACCCAGTAC. Protein sequence: CASSPDRGQDTQY. The entire CDR3 reads CASSPDRGQDTQYF.

About this clone: Gene names follow the mouse nomenclature. The read is 1 residue too short to cover the CDR3 end, so that end is filled in from the germline J gene. The chain links TRBV31 to TRBJ2-2; 8 nucleotides agree with TRBD2. V trimming: 1 base; J trimming: 4 bases; junction bases outside the gene matches: 11. CDR1 is GKSSPN and CDR2 is SITVG in the germline V gene. The CDR3 covers 17 residues. The CDR3 region is CAWSPPDGGAFTGQLYF. The part of the CDR3 DNA that was read is TGTGCCTGGAGTCCCCCTGACGGGGGGGCTTTCACCGGGCAGCTCTAC. Complete variable domain (other parts from reference TRBV31 and TRBJ2-2): AQTIHQWPVAEIKAVGSPLSLGCTIKGKSSPNLYWYWQATGGTLQQLFYSITVGQVESVVQLNLSASRPKDDQFILSTEKLLLSHSGFYLCAWSPPDGGAFTGQLYFGEGSKLTVL.

Details on this clone: The genes are named according to mouse. Coverage ceases 1 residue before the CDR3 finishes, and the germline J gene fills in the end. The chain joins TRBV13-1 to TRBJ2-7, with D unclear. V shed 0 bases and J shed 1 base, with 2 bases lying between them. The CDR3 has 12 amino acids. Germline CDR1 is NSHNY and CDR2 is SYGAGN. The sequenced part of the CDR3 DNA is TGTGCCAGCAGTGATGTTTCCTATGAACAGTAC. Its translation: CASSDVSYEQY. The entire CDR3 protein reads CASSDVSYEQYF.